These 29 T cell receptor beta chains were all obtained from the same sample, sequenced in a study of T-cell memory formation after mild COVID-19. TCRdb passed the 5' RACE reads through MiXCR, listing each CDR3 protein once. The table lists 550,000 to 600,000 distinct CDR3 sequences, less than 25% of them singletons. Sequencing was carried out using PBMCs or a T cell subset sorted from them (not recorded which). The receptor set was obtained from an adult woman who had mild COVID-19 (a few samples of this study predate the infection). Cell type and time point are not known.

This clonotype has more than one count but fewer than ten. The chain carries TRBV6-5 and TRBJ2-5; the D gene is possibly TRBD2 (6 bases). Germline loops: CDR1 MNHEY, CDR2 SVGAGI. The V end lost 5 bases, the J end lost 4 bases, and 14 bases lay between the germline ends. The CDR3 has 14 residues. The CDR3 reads CASSTTGAPETQYF. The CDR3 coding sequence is TGTGCCAGCAGTACAACGGGAGCCCCAGAGACCCAGTACTTC.

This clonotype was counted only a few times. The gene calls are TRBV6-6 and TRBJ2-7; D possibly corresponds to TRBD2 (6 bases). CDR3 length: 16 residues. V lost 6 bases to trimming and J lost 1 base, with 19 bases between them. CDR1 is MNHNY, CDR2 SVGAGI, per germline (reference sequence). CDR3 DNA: TGTGCCAGCAGCGCACACCGGGGGTCACCTTCCTACGAGCAGTACTTC. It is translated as CASSAHRGSPSYEQYF.

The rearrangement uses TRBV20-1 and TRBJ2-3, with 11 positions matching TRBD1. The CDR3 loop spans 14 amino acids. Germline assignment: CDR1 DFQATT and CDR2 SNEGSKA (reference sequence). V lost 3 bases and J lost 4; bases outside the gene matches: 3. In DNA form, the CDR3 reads TGCAGTGCTAGCGGGACAGGGGGGTCAGATACGCAGTATTTT. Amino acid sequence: CSASGTGGSDTQYF.

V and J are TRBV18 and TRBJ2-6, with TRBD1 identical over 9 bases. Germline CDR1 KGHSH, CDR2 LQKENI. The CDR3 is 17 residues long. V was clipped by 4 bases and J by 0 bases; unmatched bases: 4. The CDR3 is CASSRQGGSSGANVLTF. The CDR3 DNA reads TGTGCCAGCTCACGACAGGGGGGTTCCTCTGGGGCCAACGTCCTGACTTTC.

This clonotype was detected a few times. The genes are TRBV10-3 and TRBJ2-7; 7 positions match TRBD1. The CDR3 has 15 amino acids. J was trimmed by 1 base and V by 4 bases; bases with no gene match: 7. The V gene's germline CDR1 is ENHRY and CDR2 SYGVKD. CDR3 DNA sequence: TGTGCCATCAGTGCCCCCGAGACAGGGTCCTACGAGCAGTACTTC. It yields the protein CAISAPETGSYEQYF.

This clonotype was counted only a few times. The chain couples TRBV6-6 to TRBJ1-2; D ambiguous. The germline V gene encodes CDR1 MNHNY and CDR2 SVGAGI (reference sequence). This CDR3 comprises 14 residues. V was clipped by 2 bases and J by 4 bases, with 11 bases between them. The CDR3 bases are TGTGCCAGCAGTTACCTGGACCTATTCTATGGCTACACCTTC. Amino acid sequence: CASSYLDLFYGYTF.

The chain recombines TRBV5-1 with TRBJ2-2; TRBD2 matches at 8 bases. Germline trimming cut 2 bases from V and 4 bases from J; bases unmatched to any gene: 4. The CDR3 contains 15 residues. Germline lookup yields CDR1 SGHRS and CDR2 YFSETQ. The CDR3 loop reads CASSLERGSTGELFF. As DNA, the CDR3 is TGCGCCAGCAGCTTAGAGCGGGGGAGCACCGGGGAGCTGTTTTTT.

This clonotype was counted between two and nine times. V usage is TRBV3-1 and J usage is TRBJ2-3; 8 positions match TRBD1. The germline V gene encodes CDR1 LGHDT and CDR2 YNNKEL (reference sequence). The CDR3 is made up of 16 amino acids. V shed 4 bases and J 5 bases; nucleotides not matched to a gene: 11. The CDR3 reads CASSPIGQGVGDTQYF. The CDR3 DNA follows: TGTGCCAGCAGCCCGATTGGACAGGGCGTTGGAGATACGCAGTATTTT.

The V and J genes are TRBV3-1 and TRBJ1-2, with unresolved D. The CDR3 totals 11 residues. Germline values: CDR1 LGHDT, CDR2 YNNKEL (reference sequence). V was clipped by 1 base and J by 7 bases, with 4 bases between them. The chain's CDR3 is CASSQVGGYTF. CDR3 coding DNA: TGTGCCAGCAGCCAAGTCGGTGGCTACACCTTC.

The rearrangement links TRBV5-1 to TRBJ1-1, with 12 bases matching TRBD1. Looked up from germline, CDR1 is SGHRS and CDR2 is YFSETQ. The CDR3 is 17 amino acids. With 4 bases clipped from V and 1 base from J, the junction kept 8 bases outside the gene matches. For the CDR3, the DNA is TGCGCCAGCAGCATAGGGACAGGGGGCTTTTCGAACACTGAAGCTTTCTTT. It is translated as CASSIGTGGFSNTEAFF.

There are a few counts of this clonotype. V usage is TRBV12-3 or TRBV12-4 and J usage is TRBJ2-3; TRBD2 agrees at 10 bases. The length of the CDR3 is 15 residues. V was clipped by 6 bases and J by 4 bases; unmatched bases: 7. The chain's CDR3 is CASRIGTSASDTQYF. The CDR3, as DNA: TGTGCCAGCAGGATAGGGACTAGCGCTTCAGATACGCAGTATTTT.

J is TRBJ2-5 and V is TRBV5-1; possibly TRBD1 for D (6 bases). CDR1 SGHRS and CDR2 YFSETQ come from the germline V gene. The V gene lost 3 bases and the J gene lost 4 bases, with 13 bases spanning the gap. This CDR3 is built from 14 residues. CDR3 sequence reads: CASSSKLQGETQYF. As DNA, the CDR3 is TGCGCCAGCAGCTCGAAACTACAGGGAGAGACCCAGTACTTC.

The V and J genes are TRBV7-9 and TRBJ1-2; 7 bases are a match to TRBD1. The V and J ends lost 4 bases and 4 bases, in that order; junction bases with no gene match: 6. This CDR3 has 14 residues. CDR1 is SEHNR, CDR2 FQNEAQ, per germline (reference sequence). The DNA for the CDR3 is TGTGCCAGCAGCTCGACAGGGTCCTCCTATGGCTACACCTTC. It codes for CASSSTGSSYGYTF.

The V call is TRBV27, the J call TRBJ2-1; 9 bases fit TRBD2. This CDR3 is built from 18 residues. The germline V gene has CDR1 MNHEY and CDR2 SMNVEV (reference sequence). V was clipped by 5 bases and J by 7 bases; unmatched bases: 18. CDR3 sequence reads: CASSLYRPKGLAWNEQFF. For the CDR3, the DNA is TGTGCCAGCAGTCTCTACCGCCCGAAAGGACTAGCGTGGAATGAGCAGTTCTTC.

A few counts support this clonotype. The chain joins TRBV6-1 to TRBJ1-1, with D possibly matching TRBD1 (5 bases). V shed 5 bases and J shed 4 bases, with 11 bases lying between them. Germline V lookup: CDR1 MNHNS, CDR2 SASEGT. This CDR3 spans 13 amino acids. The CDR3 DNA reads TGTGCCAGCAGTTGGGACCGAAGCACTGAAGCTTTCTTT. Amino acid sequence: CASSWDRSTEAFF.

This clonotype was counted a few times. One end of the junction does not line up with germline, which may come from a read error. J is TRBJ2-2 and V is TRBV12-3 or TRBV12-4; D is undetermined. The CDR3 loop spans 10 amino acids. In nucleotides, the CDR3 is TGTGCCAGCAACAACGGGGAGCTGTTTTTT. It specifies CASNNGELFF.

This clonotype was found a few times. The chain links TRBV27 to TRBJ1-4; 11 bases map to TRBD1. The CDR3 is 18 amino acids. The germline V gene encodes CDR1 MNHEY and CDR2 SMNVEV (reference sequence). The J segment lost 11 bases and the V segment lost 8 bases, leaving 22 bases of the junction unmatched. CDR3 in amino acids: CASSRTGGSLLIREKLFF. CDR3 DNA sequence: TGTGCCAGCTCAAGGACAGGGGGCTCTTTACTCATCCGAGAGAAACTGTTTTTT.

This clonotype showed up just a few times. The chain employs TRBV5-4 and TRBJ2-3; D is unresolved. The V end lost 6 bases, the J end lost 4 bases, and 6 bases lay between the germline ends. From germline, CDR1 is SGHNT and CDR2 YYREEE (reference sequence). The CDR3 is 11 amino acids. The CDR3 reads CASKQADTQYF. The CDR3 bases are TGTGCCAGCAAGCAGGCAGATACGCAGTATTTT.

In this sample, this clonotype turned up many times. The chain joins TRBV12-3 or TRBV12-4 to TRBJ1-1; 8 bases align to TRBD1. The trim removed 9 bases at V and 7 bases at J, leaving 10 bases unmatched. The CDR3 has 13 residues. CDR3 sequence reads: CASSAAGGGEAFF. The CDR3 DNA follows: TGTGCCAGTAGCGCGGCAGGGGGCGGTGAAGCTTTCTTT.

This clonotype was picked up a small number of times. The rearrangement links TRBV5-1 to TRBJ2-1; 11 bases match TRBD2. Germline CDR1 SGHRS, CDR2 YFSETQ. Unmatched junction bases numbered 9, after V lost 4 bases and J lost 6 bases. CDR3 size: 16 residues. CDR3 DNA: TGCGCCAGCAGCCCTTGGTTGCTAGCGGGAGGCAATGAGCAGTTCTTC. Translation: CASSPWLLAGGNEQFF.

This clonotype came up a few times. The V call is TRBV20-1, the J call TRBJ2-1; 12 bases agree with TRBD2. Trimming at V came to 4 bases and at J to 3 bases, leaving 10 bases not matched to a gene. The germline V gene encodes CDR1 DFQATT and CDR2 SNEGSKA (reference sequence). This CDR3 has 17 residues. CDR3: CSANRRLAGVGYNEQFF. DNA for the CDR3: TGCAGTGCTAATCGAAGACTAGCGGGAGTAGGCTACAATGAGCAGTTCTTC.

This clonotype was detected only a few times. This CDR3 reads CAWSSRTDQPQHF. The CDR3 DNA reads TGTGCCTGGAGTAGCCGGACGGATCAGCCCCAGCATTTT. This chain connects TRBV30 to TRBJ1-5; D is undetermined. The CDR3 consists of 13 residues. V was clipped by 2 bases and J by 5 bases, with 10 bases between them. The V gene's germline CDR1 is GTSNPN and CDR2 SVGIG (reference sequence).

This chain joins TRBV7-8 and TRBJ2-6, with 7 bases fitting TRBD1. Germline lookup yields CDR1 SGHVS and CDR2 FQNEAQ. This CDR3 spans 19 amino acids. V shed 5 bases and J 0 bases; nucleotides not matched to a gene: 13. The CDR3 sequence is CASSEEGTVFISGANVLTF. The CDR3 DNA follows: TGTGCCAGCAGCGAAGAGGGGACAGTCTTCATCTCTGGGGCCAACGTCCTGACTTTC.

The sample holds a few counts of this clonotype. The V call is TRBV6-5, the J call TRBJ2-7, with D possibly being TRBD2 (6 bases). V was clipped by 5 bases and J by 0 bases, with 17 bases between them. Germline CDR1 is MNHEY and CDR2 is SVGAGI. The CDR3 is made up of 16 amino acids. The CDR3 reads CASSPQSGWDSYEQYF. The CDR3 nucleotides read TGTGCCAGCAGTCCTCAAAGCGGGTGGGACTCCTACGAGCAGTACTTC.

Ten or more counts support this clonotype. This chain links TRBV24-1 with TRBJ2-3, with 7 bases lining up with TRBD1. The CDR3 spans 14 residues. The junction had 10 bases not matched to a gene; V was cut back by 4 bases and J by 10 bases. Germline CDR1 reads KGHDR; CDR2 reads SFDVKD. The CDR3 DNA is TGTGCCACCAGTGAACCCGGGACAGTCGTTGCGCAGTATTTT. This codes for CATSEPGTVVAQYF.

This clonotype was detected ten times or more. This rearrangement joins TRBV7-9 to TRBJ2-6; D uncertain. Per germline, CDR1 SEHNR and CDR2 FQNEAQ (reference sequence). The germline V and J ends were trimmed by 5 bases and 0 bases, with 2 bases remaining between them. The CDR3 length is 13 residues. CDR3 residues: CASSRSGANVLTF. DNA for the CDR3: TGTGCCAGCAGCCGCTCTGGGGCCAACGTCCTGACTTTC.

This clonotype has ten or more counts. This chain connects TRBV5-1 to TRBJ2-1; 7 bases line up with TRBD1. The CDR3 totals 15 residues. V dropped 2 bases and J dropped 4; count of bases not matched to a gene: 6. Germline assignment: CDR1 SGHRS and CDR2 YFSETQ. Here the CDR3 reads CASSLMGTDYNEQFF. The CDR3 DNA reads TGCGCCAGCAGCTTAATGGGGACAGATTACAATGAGCAGTTCTTC.

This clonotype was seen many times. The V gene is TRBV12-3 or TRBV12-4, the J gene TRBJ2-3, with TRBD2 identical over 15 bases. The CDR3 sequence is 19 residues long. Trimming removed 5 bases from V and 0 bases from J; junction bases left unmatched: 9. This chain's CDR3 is CASSTGTSGGTYSTDTQYF. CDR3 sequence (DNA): TGTGCCAGCAGTACGGGGACTAGCGGGGGGACTTATAGCACAGATACGCAGTATTTT.

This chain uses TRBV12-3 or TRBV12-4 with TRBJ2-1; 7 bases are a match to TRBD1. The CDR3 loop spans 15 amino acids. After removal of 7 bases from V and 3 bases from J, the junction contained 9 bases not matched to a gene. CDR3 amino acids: CASIPDRDLYNEQFF. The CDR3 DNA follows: TGTGCCAGCATTCCCGACAGGGATCTCTACAATGAGCAGTTCTTC.